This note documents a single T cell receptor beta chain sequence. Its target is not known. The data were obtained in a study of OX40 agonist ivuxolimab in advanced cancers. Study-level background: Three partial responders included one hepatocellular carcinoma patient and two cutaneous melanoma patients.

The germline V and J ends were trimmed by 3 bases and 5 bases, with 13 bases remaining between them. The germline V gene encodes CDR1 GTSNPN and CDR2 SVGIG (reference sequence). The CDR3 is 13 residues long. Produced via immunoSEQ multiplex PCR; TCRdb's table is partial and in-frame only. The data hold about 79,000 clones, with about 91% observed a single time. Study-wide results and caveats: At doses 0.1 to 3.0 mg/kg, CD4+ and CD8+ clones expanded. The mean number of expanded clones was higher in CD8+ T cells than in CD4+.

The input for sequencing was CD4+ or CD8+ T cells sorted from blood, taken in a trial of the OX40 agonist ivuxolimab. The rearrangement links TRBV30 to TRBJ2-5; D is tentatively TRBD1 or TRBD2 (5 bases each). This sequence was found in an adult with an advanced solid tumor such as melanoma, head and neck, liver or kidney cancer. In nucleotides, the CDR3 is TGTGCCTGGAGCGGTCGGGGCTTCGAGACCCAGTACTTC. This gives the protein CAWSGRGFETQYF.